This TCR beta chain was captured by sequencing in a study of blood T cell repertoires in COVID-19. As for the study in general: COVID-19 samples from acute and convalescent phases originated in the United States, Italy and Spain.

The table came from immunoSEQ multiplex PCR; TCRdb's copy has only in-frame clones and leaves some out. The sample includes more than 200,000 clones, under 90% seen only once; the top ten take 3.5% to 4%. Recruits, aged about 18 to 90 years, lived in 20 to 30 US areas. Trimming took 6 bases from V and 3 from J; bases not matched to a gene: 7. The CDR3 length is 14 residues. Germline V gives CDR1 MNHNY, CDR2 SVGAGI (reference sequence). The chain couples TRBV6-6 to TRBJ1-1; 7 nucleotides line up with TRBD1. The source of this sequence is a woman aged 25 to 39 with acute COVID-19. The sequenced sample consisted of PBMCs or T cells enriched from blood (not recorded which). CDR3: CASSATGEHTEAFF. CDR3 sequence (DNA): TGTGCCAGCAGCGCAACAGGGGAGCACACTGAAGCTTTCTTT.